This TCR beta chain was sequenced during a study of cytomegalovirus exposure and HLA in healthy donors. Study conclusions and caveats: The study designated about 180 TCR beta chains cytomegalovirus-associated. Confirmation in vitro established that a few CMV-associated chains were specific for CMV antigens. The authors later found TCR association rates varying by HLA locus, with DRB1 most and HLA-C fewest.

This PCR relied on a set of 60 Vbeta primers and 13 Jbeta primers. Assay: immunoSEQ multiplex PCR; the TCRdb copy retains only in-frame clones and omits some. Of 110,000 or so clones detected, approximately 80% appear once; the ten largest clones hold roughly 2.3%. To note about this clone: The antigen is undetermined.

The sequenced material came from PBMCs. The sequence came from a woman under 40 in good health and CMV-seronegative.

The CDR3: CASSYDGQGAYEQYF. The CDR3, as DNA: TGTGCCAGCAGTTACGACGGACAGGGGGCCTACGAGCAGTACTTC. The rearrangement links TRBV6-5 to TRBJ2-7, with 10 bases matching TRBD1. Germline CDR1 reads MNHEY; CDR2 reads SVGAGI. The CDR3 covers 15 residues. V lost 2 bases, J lost 2 bases, and 3 bases stayed unmatched.